These 14 T cell receptor beta chains were sequenced from one sample in a study of regulatory T cells in long-lasting Graves disease. Relying on iRepertoire HTBI primers and Arm-PCR of CDR3 regions, the team built TCR beta libraries. TCRdb re-derived calls from the multiplex PCR reads in MiXCR, one entry per CDR3 protein. The profile shows hundreds of thousands of distinct CDR3 sequences, under 25% of them singletons. The time point was: persistent/refractory GD, antithyroid drugs over 5 years with positive TRAb. With RNA extracted from PBMCs as input, the TCR library was made. The sample here was peripheral blood mononuclear cells (PBMCs), taken when the disease was refractory, from a patient treated with antithyroid drugs. The source is a female donor with Graves disease.

V and J are TRBV5-6 and TRBJ1-5; the D is unclear. Germline assignment: CDR1 SGHDT and CDR2 YYEEEE. The CDR3 contains 14 residues. Trimming stripped 2 bases from V and 5 bases from J, with 11 bases between. The CDR3 reads CASSFSQSYQPQHF. The CDR3 DNA follows: TGTGCCAGCAGCTTCTCTCAATCATATCAGCCCCAGCATTTT.

The chain joins TRBV29-1 to TRBJ2-2; 8 bases are a match to TRBD1. After removal of 6 bases from V and 5 bases from J, the junction contained 5 bases not matched to a gene. This CDR3 comprises 13 residues. Germline CDR1 SQVTM, CDR2 ANQGSEA. For the CDR3, the DNA is TGCAGCGTCGACAGGGGTGGTACCGGGGAGCTGTTTTTT. Protein: CSVDRGGTGELFF.

The table lists this clonotype with many counts. The V gene is TRBV29-1, the J gene TRBJ2-2; D might be TRBD1 (6 bases). This CDR3 has 12 residues. The germline gives CDR1 SQVTM, CDR2 ANQGSEA. Trimming shortened V by 6 bases and J by 7 bases, and 12 bases separated the two germline ends. The CDR3, as DNA: TGCAGCGTGGGGCAGGGGCACGGGGAGCTGTTTTTT. Protein: CSVGQGHGELFF.

This clonotype was seen more than once but under ten times. This chain uses TRBV7-9 with TRBJ2-7, with 8 positions matching TRBD1. Germline V CDR1 and CDR2: SEHNR, FQNEAQ (reference sequence). The CDR3 extends over 14 amino acids. V lost 5 bases, J lost 4 bases, and 7 bases stayed unmatched. CDR3 in amino acids: CASSMTGDGYEQYF. The CDR3 DNA is TGTGCCAGCAGCATGACAGGGGATGGTTACGAGCAGTACTTC.

About this clonotype: Compared with germline, one end of the junction differs, possibly owing to a read error. The chain couples TRBV6-1 to TRBJ1-5; 10 bases are shared with TRBD1. The CDR3 length is 18 residues. Looked up from germline, CDR1 is MNHNS and CDR2 is SASEGT. The CDR3 protein is CTSSETRDRGLSNQPQHF. Written as DNA, the CDR3 is TGTACCAGCAGTGAAACCAGGGACAGGGGTCTTAGCAATCAGCCCCAGCATTTT.

This clonotype was detected only a few times. The genes are TRBV7-2 and TRBJ1-4; D is unresolved. Looked up from germline, CDR1 is SGHTA and CDR2 is FQGNSA. The V end was cut by 1 base, the J end by 4 bases, with 7 bases between. The length of the CDR3 is 14 residues. CDR3 DNA: TGTGCCAGCAGCTTAGATATCGTTAATGAAAAACTGTTTTTT. This gives the protein CASSLDIVNEKLFF.

In this sample, this clonotype turned up many times. The V gene is TRBV12-3 or TRBV12-4, the J gene TRBJ2-7; 10 bases are shared with TRBD1. V lost 2 bases, J lost 0 bases, and 4 bases stayed unmatched. The CDR3 runs 16 residues. The CDR3 reads CASSLLGQGPSYEQYF. The CDR3 region has the DNA TGTGCCAGCAGTTTATTGGGACAGGGGCCCTCCTACGAGCAGTACTTC.

This clonotype showed up many times. The chain joins TRBV2 to TRBJ2-7, with 7 nucleotides matching TRBD2. In germline, CDR1 is SNHLY, CDR2 FYNNEI. The CDR3 extends over 15 amino acids. The V segment lost 1 base and the J segment 0 bases; nucleotides outside the gene matches: 3. As DNA, the CDR3 is TGTGCCAGCAGTGAAGGCGGGGGAAGCTCCTACGAGCAGTACTTC. Translation: CASSEGGGSSYEQYF.

In this sample, this clonotype turned up many times. V and J are TRBV28 and TRBJ2-6, with D maybe TRBD1 (7 bases). Between the trimmed V and J ends, which lost 5 bases and 0 bases, there was a span of 14 bases. CDR1 MDHEN and CDR2 SYDVKM come from the germline V gene. The CDR3 has 17 amino acids. The CDR3 DNA is TGTGCCAGCAGTCCAGGGGGGACCCTCTCTGGGGCCAACGTCCTGACTTTC. It yields the protein CASSPGGTLSGANVLTF.

This clonotype was seen at least ten times. The J gene is TRBJ1-1, the V gene TRBV28; D uncertain. Trimming left V 8 bases short and J 4 bases short, with 14 bases between. The CDR3 covers 13 residues. Looked up from germline, CDR1 is MDHEN and CDR2 is SYDVKM. CDR3 residues: CASRRARVTEAFF. In DNA, the CDR3 is TGTGCCAGCCGTAGGGCACGCGTCACTGAAGCTTTCTTT.

The chain couples TRBV4-2 to TRBJ2-5, with TRBD2 matching over 8 bases. The CDR3 extends over 15 amino acids. V was clipped by 2 bases and J by 1 base; unmatched bases: 3. The germline V gene encodes CDR1 LGHNA and CDR2 YNFKEQ. For the CDR3, the DNA is TGTGCCAGCAGCCAAACGGGGGGGACCCAAGAGACCCAGTACTTC. Residues: CASSQTGGTQETQYF.

This clonotype was found many times. CDR3 sequence: CASSLVTSGSILETQYF. DNA for the CDR3: TGTGCCAGCAGCTTAGTAACTAGCGGGAGCATTCTAGAGACCCAGTACTTC. The gene calls are TRBV7-6 and TRBJ2-5; 11 bases line up with TRBD2. The CDR3 contains 17 residues. Unmatched junction bases numbered 8, after V lost 1 base and J lost 4 bases. Germline values: CDR1 SGHVS, CDR2 FNYEAQ.

As regards this clonotype: This may be a read error: a much more frequent sequence differs by one nucleotide. This chain joins TRBV6-1 and TRBJ2-5, with D possibly being TRBD1 or TRBD2 (6 bases each). Trimming pared 6 bases from V and 9 bases from J, leaving 23 bases between. The germline gives CDR1 MNHNS, CDR2 SASEGT. The CDR3 has 15 residues. The CDR3: CASSALGVGGEAQYF. CDR3 sequence (DNA): TGTGCCAGCAGCGCCTTGGGGGTCGGGGGCGAGGCCCAGTACTTC.

This rearrangement joins TRBV7-2 to TRBJ2-7; D remains ambiguous. Germline V CDR1 and CDR2: SGHTA, FQGNSA. This CDR3 is 14 amino acids long. V was trimmed by 2 bases and J by 2 bases, leaving 10 bases between them. The CDR3 is CASSLWQTTYEQYF. The CDR3, as DNA: TGTGCCAGCAGCTTATGGCAGACAACCTACGAGCAGTACTTC.